Following are 27 T cell receptor beta chains from one sample sequenced in a study of response to subunit inactivated influenza vaccine. Using its own MiXCR run on the RT-PCR reads, TCRdb lists one record per CDR3 protein. The table lists roughly 650,000 distinct CDR3 sequences, approximately 15% of them singletons, with 7.6% in the top ten. The input for sequencing was PBMCs from blood, taken less than 15 days before vaccination. The receptors originated from a man aged 50 to 59 who received an inactivated influenza vaccine.

This clonotype occurred a few times. The chain uses TRBV7-8 and TRBJ1-1; tentatively, D is TRBD1 (6 bases). This CDR3 spans 13 amino acids. Per the germline V gene, CDR1 is SGHVS and CDR2 is FQNEAQ. The V gene lost 5 bases and the J gene lost 8 bases, with 15 bases spanning the gap. The CDR3 DNA follows: TGTGCCAGCAGCCCCGGGACAAGGGCCGAAGCTTTCTTT. Residues: CASSPGTRAEAFF.

This clonotype was counted many times. This chain uses TRBV6-1 with TRBJ2-3, with 8 bases fitting TRBD1. Trimming removed 5 bases from V and 5 bases from J; junction bases left unmatched: 6. This CDR3 has 14 residues. CDR1 and CDR2 (germline): MNHNS, SASEGT. CDR3: CASSRQGWGDTQYF. The CDR3 DNA is TGTGCCAGCAGTCGACAGGGGTGGGGAGATACGCAGTATTTT.

This clonotype was detected only a few times. The J gene is TRBJ2-1, the V gene TRBV29-1; TRBD1 agrees at 9 bases. The V segment lost 4 bases and the J segment 8 bases; nucleotides outside the gene matches: 27. CDR3 length: 20 amino acids. From germline, CDR1 is SQVTM and CDR2 ANQGSEA. The CDR3 DNA reads as TGCAGCGTTGGGGAACCCAACAACCAAAAATGGGGGACAGGGAGGCATGAGCAGTTCTTC. Translating it yields CSVGEPNNQKWGTGRHEQFF.

The chain employs TRBV5-1 and TRBJ2-3, with D possibly being TRBD2 (6 bases). The germline V gene encodes CDR1 SGHRS and CDR2 YFSETQ. The CDR3 sequence is 15 residues long. With 0 bases removed from V and 2 bases from J, the gap between germline ends came to 10 bases. For the CDR3, the DNA is TGCGCCAGCAGCTTGGTAGGGAGGACCACAGATACGCAGTATTTT. It is translated as CASSLVGRTTDTQYF.

This clonotype has only a few counts. The chain joins TRBV6-2 or TRBV6-3 to TRBJ2-1; D gene unclear. CDR3 size: 16 residues. CDR1 MNHEY and CDR2 SVGEGT come from the germline V gene. Trimming cost V 2 bases and J 8 bases, with 19 bases left between them. CDR3 region: CASSYGLTPNRDEQFF. DNA of the CDR3: TGTGCCAGCAGTTACGGCTTGACCCCGAATAGGGATGAGCAGTTCTTC.

The rearrangement links TRBV4-3 to TRBJ2-2; a possible D gene is TRBD2 (5 bases). The V and J ends lost 1 base and 1 base respectively, with 10 bases between them. There are 16 residues in the CDR3. Germline CDR1 is LGHNA and CDR2 is YSLEER. The CDR3 DNA reads TGCGCCAGCAGCCAAGGAATCGGGGTGAACACCGGGGAGCTGTTTTTT. This sequence encodes CASSQGIGVNTGELFF.

This clonotype was picked up a small number of times. This chain uses TRBV14 with TRBJ1-1; possible D gene TRBD1, 5 bases. The germline V gene encodes CDR1 SGHDN and CDR2 FVKESK. The length of the CDR3 is 13 residues. Deletions cut 4 bases from V and 10 bases from J, with 16 bases between. The CDR3 here is CASSRADSFLAFF. For the CDR3, the DNA is TGTGCCAGCAGCCGGGCTGACAGCTTTCTAGCTTTCTTT. The whole variable domain, remainder taken from reference TRBV14 and TRBJ1-1, is EAGVTQFPSHSVIEKGQTVTLRCDPISGHDNLYWYRRVMGKEIKFLLHFVKESKQDESGMPNNRFLAERTGGTYSTLKVQPAELEDSGVYFCASSRADSFLAFFGQGTRLTVV.

This clonotype showed up just a few times. This chain links TRBV4-1 with TRBJ2-5; TRBD1 or TRBD2 may be the D gene (5 bases each). Germline V gene data show CDR1 as MGHRA and CDR2 as YSYEKL. The CDR3 has 15 residues. The germline V and J ends were trimmed by 3 bases and 1 base, with 12 bases remaining between them. The CDR3, as DNA: TGCGCCAGCAGCCAGCTCCAGGGAGCCCAAGAGACCCAGTACTTC. Residues: CASSQLQGAQETQYF.

The V call is TRBV3-1, the J call TRBJ2-2; D gene ambiguous. CDR1 and CDR2 from the germline V gene are LGHDT and YNNKEL (reference sequence). The CDR3 spans 15 residues. V was trimmed by 1 base and J by 0 bases, leaving 6 bases between them. In DNA, the CDR3 is TGTGCCAGCAGCCAAGGACTGACGAACACCGGGGAGCTGTTTTTT. The encoded protein is CASSQGLTNTGELFF.

The table lists this clonotype with many counts. The V and J genes are TRBV20-1 and TRBJ2-7; 8 bases align to TRBD2. This CDR3 contains 18 residues. The germline V gene has CDR1 DFQATT and CDR2 SNEGSKA (reference sequence). The J segment lost 6 bases and the V segment lost 0 bases, leaving 19 bases of the junction unmatched. The CDR3 DNA follows: TGCAGTGCTAGAGATTCATCGCTCTATCACAGCGGGAGTTCCGAGCAGTACTTC. It is translated as CSARDSSLYHSGSSEQYF.

At least ten counts were recorded for this clonotype. The chain has TRBV7-2 and TRBJ2-2; tentative D call: TRBD2 (7 bases). CDR3 size: 15 residues. V gave up 4 bases and J gave up 6 bases, with 15 bases separating them. Germline CDR1 reads SGHTA; CDR2 reads FQGNSA. CDR3 residues: CASSWGGPRPGELFF. For the CDR3, the DNA is TGTGCCAGCAGCTGGGGGGGCCCCCGGCCCGGGGAGCTGTTTTTT.

This clonotype has a handful of counts. The chain uses TRBV12-3 or TRBV12-4 and TRBJ1-2; D ambiguous. V lost 6 bases and J lost 6, with 14 bases in between. This CDR3 is built from 13 residues. This CDR3 reads CASRATQPDGYTF. CDR3 coding DNA: TGTGCCAGCAGAGCCACTCAGCCAGATGGCTACACCTTC.

The rearrangement joins TRBV20-1 to TRBJ2-5; D is undetermined. CDR1 DFQATT and CDR2 SNEGSKA come from the germline V gene (reference sequence). The CDR3 sequence is 13 residues long. V lost 1 base to trimming and J lost 3 bases, with 9 bases between them. CDR3 sequence (DNA): TGCAGTGCTAGAGGGACGTCGAAAGAGACCCAGTACTTC. It yields the protein CSARGTSKETQYF.

This clonotype has just one count. The chain combines TRBV7-2 with TRBJ2-1; 11 nucleotides agree with TRBD2. The CDR3 loop spans 16 amino acids. Germline V lookup: CDR1 SGHTA, CDR2 FQGNSA. Trimming removed 1 base from V and 7 bases from J; junction bases left unmatched: 6. CDR3: CASSLGGLAGGNEQFF. The DNA for the CDR3 is TGTGCCAGCAGCTTAGGCGGACTAGCGGGCGGTAATGAGCAGTTCTTC.

The V call is TRBV28, the J call TRBJ2-1, with no clear D. The V gene lost 5 bases and the J gene lost 7 bases, with 15 bases spanning the gap. The CDR3 consists of 14 residues. Germline values: CDR1 MDHEN, CDR2 SYDVKM. The CDR3 spells CASSPPRTVNEQFF. In nucleotides, the CDR3 is TGTGCCAGCAGTCCCCCTCGTACTGTAAATGAGCAGTTCTTC.

V and J are TRBV6-2 or TRBV6-3 and TRBJ1-2; maybe TRBD1 (6 bases). Trimming removed 2 bases from V and 8 bases from J, with 18 bases in between. The CDR3 length is 15 residues. Germline V lookup: CDR1 MNHEY, CDR2 SVGEGT. CDR3 in DNA: TGTGCCAGCAGTTACGGGTACGGGGGCAACGAGGGCTACACCTTC. It is translated as CASSYGYGGNEGYTF.

The J gene is TRBJ2-3, the V gene TRBV5-1; D remains ambiguous. Trimming cost V 0 bases and J 2 bases, with 10 bases left between them. CDR3 length: 15 residues. Germline-derived CDR1 and CDR2 are SGHRS and YFSETQ. This CDR3 reads CASSLAFGFTDTQYF. The CDR3 region has the DNA TGCGCCAGCAGCTTGGCGTTCGGCTTCACAGATACGCAGTATTTT.

V is TRBV30 and J is TRBJ2-5; D unclear. This CDR3 is built from 13 residues. Germline loops: CDR1 GTSNPN, CDR2 SVGIG (reference sequence). Between the trimmed V and J ends, which lost 0 bases and 1 base, there was a span of 6 bases. The CDR3 loop reads CAWSVTVQETQYF. Written as DNA, the CDR3 is TGTGCCTGGAGTGTAACAGTCCAAGAGACCCAGTACTTC.

To note about this clonotype: At one of its ends the junction is not consistent with the germline gene, which may arise from a read error. V is TRBV6-1 and J is TRBJ2-7; 10 bases map to TRBD1. The CDR3 runs 14 residues. CDR1 and CDR2 from the germline V gene are MNHNS and SASEGT. Here the CDR3 DNA reads TGTGCCAGCAGGGACAGGGGGGGAACATACGAGCACTACTTC. Translated: CASRDRGGTYEHYF.

The J gene is TRBJ2-5, the V gene TRBV18; 9 positions agree with TRBD1. The CDR3 has 13 residues. The germline V gene has CDR1 KGHSH and CDR2 LQKENI. The ends lost 3 bases at V and 7 bases at J; junction bases unmatched: 3. CDR3 nucleotide sequence: TGTGCCAGCTCACCGGGACAGGGCGGGACCCAGTACTTC. Amino acid sequence: CASSPGQGGTQYF.

This clonotype was observed a handful of times. V and J are TRBV6-1 and TRBJ2-5; perhaps TRBD2 as D (5 bases). From germline, CDR1 is MNHNS and CDR2 SASEGT. V was clipped by 7 bases and J by 7 bases, with 22 bases between them. There are 15 residues in the CDR3. The CDR3 here is CASTPEEVGIGTQYF. The CDR3 nucleotides read TGTGCCAGCACTCCAGAGGAGGTCGGGATCGGGACCCAGTACTTC.

This clonotype has a count of ten or more. The chain uses TRBV6-2 or TRBV6-3 and TRBJ2-5; possible D gene TRBD1, 5 bases. This CDR3 contains 16 residues. In germline, CDR1 is MNHEY, CDR2 SVGEGT. The V gene lost 6 bases and the J gene lost 1 base, with 18 bases spanning the gap. This CDR3 reads CASRPGHLKFQETQYF. The CDR3 DNA reads as TGTGCCAGCAGACCCGGACACCTCAAATTCCAAGAGACCCAGTACTTC.

This clonotype was counted only a few times. The chain carries TRBV6-1 and TRBJ1-5; D not certain. The CDR3 runs to 15 residues. The germline V gene has CDR1 MNHNS and CDR2 SASEGT. Trimming took 0 bases from V and 2 from J, leaving 8 bases between them. The CDR3 DNA is TGTGCCAGCAGTGAAGCGGGGTTGGGCAATCAGCCCCAGCATTTT. This encodes CASSEAGLGNQPQHF.

This clonotype was detected only a few times. The V and J genes are TRBV9 and TRBJ1-6; maybe TRBD1 (6 bases). V dropped 0 bases and J dropped 7 bases, with 11 bases sitting between them. The CDR3 has 15 residues. Germline V gene lookup returns CDR1 SGDLS and CDR2 YYNGEE. The CDR3 region has the DNA TGTGCCAGCAGCGTAGCGCAGGGGTCAAATTCACCCCTCCACTTT. Residues: CASSVAQGSNSPLHF.

This clonotype was observed a few times. This chain uses TRBV4-3 with TRBJ2-2; 8 bases fit TRBD2. With V trimmed by 1 base and J by 7 bases, 8 bases remained unmatched. The V gene's germline CDR1 is LGHNA and CDR2 YSLEER. The CDR3 runs 16 residues. CDR3 region: CASSQGAGGESGELFF. DNA of the CDR3: TGCGCCAGCAGCCAAGGGGCGGGGGGCGAGAGCGGGGAGCTGTTTTTT.

This clonotype was observed a few times. This chain joins TRBV4-3 and TRBJ2-3; 8 positions match TRBD2. The CDR3 loop spans 16 amino acids. V lost 1 base, J lost 1 base, and 4 bases stayed unmatched. From germline, CDR1 is LGHNA and CDR2 YSLEER. CDR3 DNA: TGCGCCAGCAGCCAAGCTGCAGCGGGGGGCACAGATACGCAGTATTTT. The encoded protein is CASSQAAAGGTDTQYF.

The chain carries TRBV12-3 or TRBV12-4 and TRBJ2-3; TRBD2 matches at 10 bases. This CDR3 contains 17 residues. After removal of 5 bases from V and 0 bases from J, the junction contained 8 bases not matched to a gene. The CDR3 nucleotides are TGTGCCAGCAGTCCGCAGCGGGAGGGACCTAGCACAGATACGCAGTATTTT. The encoded protein is CASSPQREGPSTDTQYF.